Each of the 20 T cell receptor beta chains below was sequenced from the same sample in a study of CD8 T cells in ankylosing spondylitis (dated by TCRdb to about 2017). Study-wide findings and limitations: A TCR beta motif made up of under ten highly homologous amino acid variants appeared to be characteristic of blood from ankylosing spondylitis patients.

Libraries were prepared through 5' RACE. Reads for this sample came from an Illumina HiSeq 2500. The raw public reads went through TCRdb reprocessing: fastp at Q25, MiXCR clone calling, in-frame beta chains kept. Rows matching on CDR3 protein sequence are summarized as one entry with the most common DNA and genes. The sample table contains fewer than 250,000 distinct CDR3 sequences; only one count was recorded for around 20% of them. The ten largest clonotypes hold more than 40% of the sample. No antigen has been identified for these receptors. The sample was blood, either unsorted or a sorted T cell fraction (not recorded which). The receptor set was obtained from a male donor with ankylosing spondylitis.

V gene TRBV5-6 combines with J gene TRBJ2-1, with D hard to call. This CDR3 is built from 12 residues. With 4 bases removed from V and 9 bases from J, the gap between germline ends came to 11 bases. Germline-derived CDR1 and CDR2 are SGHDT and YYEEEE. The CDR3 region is CASSAQRSEQFF. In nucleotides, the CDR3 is TGTGCCAGCAGCGCTCAACGGTCTGAGCAGTTCTTC. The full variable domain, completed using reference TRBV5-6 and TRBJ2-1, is DAGVTQSPTHLIKTRGQQVTLRCSPKSGHDTVSWYQQALGQGPQFIFQYYEEEERQRGNFPDRFSGHQFPNYSSELNVNALLLGDSALYLCASSAQRSEQFFGPGTRLTVL.

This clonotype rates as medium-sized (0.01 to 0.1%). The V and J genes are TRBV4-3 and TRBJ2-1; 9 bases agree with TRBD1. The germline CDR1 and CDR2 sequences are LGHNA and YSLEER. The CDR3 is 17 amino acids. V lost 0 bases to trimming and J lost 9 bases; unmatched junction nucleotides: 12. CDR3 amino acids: CASSQDTGGSPGSEQFF. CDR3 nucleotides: TGCGCCAGCAGCCAAGATACAGGGGGCAGCCCGGGCAGTGAGCAGTTCTTC.

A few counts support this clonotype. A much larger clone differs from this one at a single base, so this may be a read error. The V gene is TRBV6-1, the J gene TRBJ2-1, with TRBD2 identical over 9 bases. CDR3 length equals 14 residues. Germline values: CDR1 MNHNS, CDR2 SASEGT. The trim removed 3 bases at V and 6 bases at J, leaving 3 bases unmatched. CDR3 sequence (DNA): TGTGCCAGCAGTGATGCGGGAGGGCCCAATGAGCAGTTCTTC. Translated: CASSDAGGPNEQFF.

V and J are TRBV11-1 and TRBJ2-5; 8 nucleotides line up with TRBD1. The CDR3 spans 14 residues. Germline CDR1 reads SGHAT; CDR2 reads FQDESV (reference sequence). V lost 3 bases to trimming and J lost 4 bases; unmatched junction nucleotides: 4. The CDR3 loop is CASSFNTGGETQYF. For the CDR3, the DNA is TGTGCCAGCAGCTTTAATACAGGGGGAGAGACCCAGTACTTC.

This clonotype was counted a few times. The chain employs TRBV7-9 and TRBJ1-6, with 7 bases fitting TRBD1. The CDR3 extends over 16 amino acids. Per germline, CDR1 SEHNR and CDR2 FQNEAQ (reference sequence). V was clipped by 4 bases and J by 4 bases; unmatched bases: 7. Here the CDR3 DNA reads TGTGCCAGCAGCTCCCTTCCGGGACAGTATAATTCACCCCTCCACTTT. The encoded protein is CASSSLPGQYNSPLHF.

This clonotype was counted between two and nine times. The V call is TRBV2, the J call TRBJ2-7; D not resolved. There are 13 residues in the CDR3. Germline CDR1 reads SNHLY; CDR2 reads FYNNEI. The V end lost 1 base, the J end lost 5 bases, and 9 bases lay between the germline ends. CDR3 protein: CASSEEDGDEQYF. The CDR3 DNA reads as TGTGCCAGCAGTGAAGAGGACGGAGACGAGCAGTACTTC.

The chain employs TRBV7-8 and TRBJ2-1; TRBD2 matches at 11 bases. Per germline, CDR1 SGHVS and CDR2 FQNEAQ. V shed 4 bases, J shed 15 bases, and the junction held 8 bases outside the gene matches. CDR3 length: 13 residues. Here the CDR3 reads CASSYVAGGPGFF. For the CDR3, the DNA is TGTGCCAGCAGCTACGTAGCGGGAGGGCCAGGGTTCTTC.

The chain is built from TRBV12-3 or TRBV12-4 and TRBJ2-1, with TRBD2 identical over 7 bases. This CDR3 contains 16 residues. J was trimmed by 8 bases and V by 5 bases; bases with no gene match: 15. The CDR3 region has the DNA TGTGCCAGCAGTCCCCCGACGGGCGGGAGTCTTGATGAGCAGTTCTTC. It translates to CASSPPTGGSLDEQFF.

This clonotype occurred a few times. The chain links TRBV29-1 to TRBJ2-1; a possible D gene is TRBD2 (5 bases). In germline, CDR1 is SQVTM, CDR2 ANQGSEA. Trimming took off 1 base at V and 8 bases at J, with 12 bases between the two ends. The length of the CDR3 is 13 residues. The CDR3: CSVEGTSGYEQFF. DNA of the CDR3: TGCAGCGTTGAAGGTACTTCGGGGTATGAGCAGTTCTTC.

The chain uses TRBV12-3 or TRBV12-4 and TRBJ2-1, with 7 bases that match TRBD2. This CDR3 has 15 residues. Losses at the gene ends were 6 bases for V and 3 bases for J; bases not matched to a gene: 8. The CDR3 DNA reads TGTGCCAGCAGCCCCCTAGCGGCAGGCTACAATGAGCAGTTCTTC. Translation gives CASSPLAAGYNEQFF.

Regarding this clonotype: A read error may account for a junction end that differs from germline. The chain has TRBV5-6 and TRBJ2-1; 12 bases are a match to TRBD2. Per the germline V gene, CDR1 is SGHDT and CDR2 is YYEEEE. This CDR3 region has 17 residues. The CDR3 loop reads CAISAGTSGSSYNEQFF. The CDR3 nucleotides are TGTGCCATCAGCGCCGGGACTAGCGGGTCCTCCTACAATGAGCAGTTCTTC.

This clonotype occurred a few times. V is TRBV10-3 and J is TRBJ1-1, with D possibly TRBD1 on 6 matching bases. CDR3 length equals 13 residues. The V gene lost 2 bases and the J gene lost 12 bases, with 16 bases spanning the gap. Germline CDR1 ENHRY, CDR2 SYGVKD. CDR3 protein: CAISETTDRLSFF. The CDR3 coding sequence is TGTGCCATCAGTGAGACTACAGACAGGTTATCTTTCTTT.

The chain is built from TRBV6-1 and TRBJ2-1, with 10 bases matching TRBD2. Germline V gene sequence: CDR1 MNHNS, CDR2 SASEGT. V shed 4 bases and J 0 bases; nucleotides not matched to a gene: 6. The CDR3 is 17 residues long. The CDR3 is CASSGQLAGSSYNEQFF. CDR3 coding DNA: TGTGCCAGCAGTGGCCAACTAGCGGGAAGCTCCTACAATGAGCAGTTCTTC.

The CDR3 sequence is CSASGGTSSGRDADTQYF. The DNA for the CDR3 is TGCAGTGCTAGTGGGGGAACCTCTAGCGGGAGGGACGCAGATACGCAGTATTTT. The chain couples TRBV20-1 to TRBJ2-3, with TRBD2 matching over 12 bases. J was trimmed by 4 bases and V by 3 bases; bases with no gene match: 14. Germline V lookup: CDR1 DFQATT, CDR2 SNEGSKA (reference sequence). The length of the CDR3 is 18 residues.

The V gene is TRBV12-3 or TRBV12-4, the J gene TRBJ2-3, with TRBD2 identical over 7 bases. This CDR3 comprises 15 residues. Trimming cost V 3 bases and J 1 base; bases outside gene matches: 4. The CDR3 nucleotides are TGTGCCAGCAGTTTTAAGGCGGGGGGCACAGATACGCAGTATTTT. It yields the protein CASSFKAGGTDTQYF.

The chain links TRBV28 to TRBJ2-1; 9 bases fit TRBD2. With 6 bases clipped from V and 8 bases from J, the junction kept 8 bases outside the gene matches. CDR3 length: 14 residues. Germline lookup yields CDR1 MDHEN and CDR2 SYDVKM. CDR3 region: CASSSGLAVDEQFF. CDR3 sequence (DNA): TGTGCCAGCAGCTCGGGACTAGCAGTCGATGAGCAGTTCTTC.

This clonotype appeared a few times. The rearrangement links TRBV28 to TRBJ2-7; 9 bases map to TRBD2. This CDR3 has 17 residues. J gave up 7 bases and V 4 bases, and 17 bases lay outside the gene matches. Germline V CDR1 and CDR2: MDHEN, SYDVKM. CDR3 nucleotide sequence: TGTGCCAGCAGTTACCCCTCGGTTAGCGGGAGTTCGGGGGAGCAGTACTTC. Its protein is CASSYPSVSGSSGEQYF.

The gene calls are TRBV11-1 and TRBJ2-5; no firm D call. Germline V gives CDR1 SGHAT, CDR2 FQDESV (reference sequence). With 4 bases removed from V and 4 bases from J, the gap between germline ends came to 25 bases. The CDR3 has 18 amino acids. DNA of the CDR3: TGTGCCAGCAGCTCTGAAGAATCCTCTGGACCACGCCGAGAGACCCAGTACTTC. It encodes CASSSEESSGPRRETQYF. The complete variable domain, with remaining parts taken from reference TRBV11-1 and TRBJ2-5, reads EAEVAQSPRYKITEKSQAVAFWCDPISGHATLYWYRQILGQGPELLVQFQDESVVDDSQLPKDRFSAERLKGVDSTLKIQPAELGDSAMYLCASSSEESSGPRRETQYFGPGTRLLVL.

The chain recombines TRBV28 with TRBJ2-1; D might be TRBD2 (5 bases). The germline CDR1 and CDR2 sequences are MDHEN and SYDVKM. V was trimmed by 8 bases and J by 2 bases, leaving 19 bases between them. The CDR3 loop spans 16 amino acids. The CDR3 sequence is CASGPERENPYNEQFF. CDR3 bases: TGTGCCAGCGGCCCTGAACGGGAAAACCCCTACAATGAGCAGTTCTTC.

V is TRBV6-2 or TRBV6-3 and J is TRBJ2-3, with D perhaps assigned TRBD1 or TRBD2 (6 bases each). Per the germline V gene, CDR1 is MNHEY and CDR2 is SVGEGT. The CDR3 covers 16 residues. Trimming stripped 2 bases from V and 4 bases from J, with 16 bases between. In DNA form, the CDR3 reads TGTGCCAGCAGTTACCCGGACAGAGGAGGGCCAGATACGCAGTATTTT. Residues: CASSYPDRGGPDTQYF.